Listed below are T cell receptor beta chains from one sample, sequenced in a study of Graves' ophthalmopathy and Graves' hyperthyroidism. MiXCR was run by TCRdb on the multiplex PCR reads, yielding one entry per CDR3 protein. This table holds approximately 700,000 distinct CDR3 sequences, about two fifths found once. Sample: peripheral blood. The receptors were sampled from an adult man with Graves' ophthalmopathy. The CDR3 runs from the conserved cysteine through the conserved F or W. Each record gives: J gene, clone size, V gene, D gene, CDR3 DNA, CDR3 protein. The D gene is left open where the match is weak. Clone size appears in some rows only: once, few, many, or a class for an expanded clone.

>TRBJ2-7|many|TRBV9|TRBD2
TGTGCCAGCAGCCCCCAAACTAGCGTGTACGAGCAGTACTTC
CASSPQTSVYEQYF
>TRBJ1-2|-|TRBV11-1|-
TGTGCCAGCAGGTCTCGGGTACACTATGGCTACACCTTC
CASRSRVHYGYTF
>TRBJ2-7|many|TRBV4-1|-
TGCGCCAGCAGCCCGATTGAACCCGGGCGGTACGAGCAGTACTTC
CASSPIEPGRYEQYF
>TRBJ2-7|-|TRBV9|-
TGTGCCAGCTCACCCTGGGCCGCCGGGGGCCTGGGCGAGCAGTACTTC
CASSPWAAGGLGEQYF
>TRBJ1-2|-|TRBV11-2|-
TGTGCCAGCGGCTTAGATCTAAGGGGTTGGGACTATGGCTACACCTTC
CASGLDLRGWDYGYTF
>TRBJ2-7|few|TRBV20-1|-
TGCAGTGCTAGAGGCCGAGCGGCCATAGCGCTGCGCTCCTACGAGCAGTACTTC
CSARGRAAIALRSYEQYF
>TRBJ2-7|few|TRBV20-1|-
TGCAGTGTCACCTCCGGACCCTCCTACGAGCAGTACTTC
CSVTSGPSYEQYF
>TRBJ2-3|-|TRBV7-8|TRBD2
TGCGCCAGCAGTCAACCAGGGAGGGCAGATACGCAGTATTTT
CASSQPGRADTQYF
>TRBJ2-5|few|TRBV2|TRBD2
TGTGCCTGGGGACTAGCGGGAGAGACCCAGTACTTC
CAWGLAGETQYF
>TRBJ1-1|few|TRBV9|-
TGTGCCAGCAGCCAAGAGTGGGGGGGCGCAGGCACTGAAGCTTTCTTT
CASSQEWGGAGTEAFF
>TRBJ1-5|few|TRBV9|TRBD1
TGTGCCAGCAGCCCCGGACAGGGCTGGCTGGAGGGCAATCAGCCCCAGCATTTT
CASSPGQGWLEGNQPQHF
>TRBJ2-5|-|TRBV29-1|-
TGCAGCTCCGCGGGGGCAGAGACCCAGTACTTC
CSSAGAETQYF
>TRBJ1-6|-|TRBV9|-
TGTGCCAGCAGCCAACTGACAGACCCGTCGAGCTCCTATAATTCACCCCTCCACTTT
CASSQLTDPSSSYNSPLHF
>TRBJ1-1|few|TRBV12-5|TRBD1
TGTGCTAGTGGTCCCTACGACAGGGGGAACACTGAAGCTTTCTTT
CASGPYDRGNTEAFF
>TRBJ2-5|many|TRBV6-5|TRBD2
TGTGCCAGCAGCCCGGGACTAGCGGTAGAGACCCAGTACTTC
CASSPGLAVETQYF
>TRBJ2-5|-|TRBV10-3|TRBD1
TGTGCCAGCAGTACCCTGGACAGGGGGCGTGGGACCCAGTACTTC
CASSTLDRGRGTQYF
>TRBJ2-7|few|TRBV19|-
TGTGCCAGTACCCCAGGGGCAGGGTACTCCTACGAGCAGTACTTC
CASTPGAGYSYEQYF
>TRBJ1-2|many|TRBV9|-
TGTGCCAGCAGCGCAGCTCCGGGACCCAAGTACGGCTACACCTTC
CASSAAPGPKYGYTF
>TRBJ2-2|-|TRBV29-1|TRBD2
TGCAGCGTCCGAGGTAGCGGGAGCATCGGCGGGGAGCTGTTTTTT
CSVRGSGSIGGELFF
>TRBJ2-7|-|TRBV9|-
TGTGCCAGCAGCCGGGACCGCAACGGAGAATACGAGCAGTACTTC
CASSRDRNGEYEQYF
>TRBJ2-1|-|TRBV24-1|TRBD1
TGTGCCACCAGGGGACAGGGGTTACATGAGCAGTTCTTC
CATRGQGLHEQFF
>TRBJ2-3|-|TRBV10-3|-
TGTGCCATCGCGGGTGGCACAGATACGCAGTATTTT
CAIAGGTDTQYF
>TRBJ2-2|many|TRBV5-1|TRBD1
TGCGCCAGCAGCCTGACAGGGTTGGCGAACACCGGGGAGCTGTTTTTT
CASSLTGLANTGELFF
>TRBJ1-5|-|TRBV2|-
TGTGCCAGCGTTGAAGTGGGGTTAGATCAGCCCCAGCATTTT
CASVEVGLDQPQHF
>TRBJ2-5|-|TRBV25-1|-
TGTGCCAGCAGTGAACAACTCGGAGGGGGGCCTCAATACTTC
CASSEQLGGGPQYF
>TRBJ1-4|-|TRBV29-1|TRBD1
TGCAGCGTTGATCAGGGGGCGGCTAATGAAAAACTGTTTTTT
CSVDQGAANEKLFF
>TRBJ2-5|-|TRBV7-2|TRBD1
TGTGCCAGCAGCACCCGGACAGGGGGTGGAGAGACCCAGTACTTC
CASSTRTGGGETQYF
>TRBJ2-5|-|TRBV10-2|-
TGTGCCAGCAGTTACTTAGGATCCCAAGAGACCCAGTACTTC
CASSYLGSQETQYF
>TRBJ1-5|many|TRBV14|-
TGTGCCAGCAGCCAAGGCAGTCTCAATCAGCCCCAGCATTTT
CASSQGSLNQPQHF
>TRBJ2-7|many|TRBV20-1|TRBD2
TGCAGTGCTAGACCCGGACTAGACTACGAGCAGTACTTC
CSARPGLDYEQYF
>TRBJ2-7|many|TRBV12-3/TRBV12-4|-
TGTGCCAGCAGTTCCGAAGTAAGGGTAGGGGAGCAGTACTTC
CASSSEVRVGEQYF
>TRBJ2-3|-|TRBV9|TRBD2
TGTGCCAGCAGCGCGTCTTTGACTAGCGAGGGAGCAGATACGCAGTATTTT
CASSASLTSEGADTQYF
>TRBJ1-6|-|TRBV6-6|-
TGTGCCAGCAGTTACGGGGGTATCGATTCACCCCTCCACTTT
CASSYGGIDSPLHF
>TRBJ2-5|few|TRBV6-5|-
TGTGCCAGCAGTTACTCAGGGACCCAAGAGACCCAGTACTTC
CASSYSGTQETQYF
>TRBJ2-5|-|TRBV24-1|TRBD1
TGTGCCACCAGTGAGCGCGGGACAGGGGGAGGAGAGACCCAGTACTTC
CATSERGTGGGETQYF
>TRBJ2-7|many|TRBV29-1|-
TGCAGCGTTTCAACAGGACTCCACGAGCAGTACTTC
CSVSTGLHEQYF
>TRBJ1-5|few|TRBV27|TRBD1
TGTGCCAGCAGTGCCGGGACAGGGTGGATTCAGCCCCAGCATTTT
CASSAGTGWIQPQHF
>TRBJ1-5|-|TRBV12-3/TRBV12-4|TRBD1
TGTGCCAGCAGTCCTCAGACAGGGGCCAATCAGCCCCAGCATTTT
CASSPQTGANQPQHF
>TRBJ1-5|many|TRBV12-3/TRBV12-4|-
TGTGCCAGCAGGGACAGTCCCAATCAGCCCCAGCATTTT
CASRDSPNQPQHF
>TRBJ1-2|many|TRBV7-2|-
TGTGCCAGCAGCGAATACAGACCCTATGGCTACACCTTC
CASSEYRPYGYTF
>TRBJ1-1|-|TRBV2|TRBD1
TGTGCCAGCAGGGGACAGGGAATTGCTGAAGCTTTCTTT
CASRGQGIAEAFF
>TRBJ1-1|many|TRBV7-9|-
TGTGCCAGCAGCTTACTCCCCTTGCAGAACACTGAAGCTTTCTTT
CASSLLPLQNTEAFF
>TRBJ2-3|-|TRBV19|-
TGTGCCAGTAACCGGGAGTTGGGCACAGATACGCAGTATTTT
CASNRELGTDTQYF
>TRBJ1-2|-|TRBV29-1|-
TGCAGTGAAGCGTCGGGACGGGTCACCTATGGCTACACCTTC
CSEASGRVTYGYTF
>TRBJ1-1|-|TRBV6-6|-
TGTGCCAGTTTGGGAGGGGGGGGAACTGAAGCTTTCTTT
CASLGGGGTEAFF
>TRBJ1-3|many|TRBV7-8|-
TGTGCCAGCAGCTTAGCGACGGCGGCTGGAAACACCATATATTTT
CASSLATAAGNTIYF
>TRBJ2-7|-|TRBV7-2|-
TGTGCCAGCTCACCACAGGACCCCAATCGAGGGGAGCAGTACTTC
CASSPQDPNRGEQYF
>TRBJ1-4|-|TRBV15|TRBD1
TGTGCCACCAGCGGACAGGGGCTTCTGAACATTAATGAAAAACTGTTTTTT
CATSGQGLLNINEKLFF
>TRBJ2-3|-|TRBV24-1|-
TGTGCCACCAGTGACCCGGGCCTCACAGATACGCAGTATTTT
CATSDPGLTDTQYF
>TRBJ2-6|few|TRBV12-3/TRBV12-4|-
TGTGCCAGCACGAATGACAGCTCTGGGGCCAACGTCCTGACTTTC
CASTNDSSGANVLTF
>TRBJ2-7|few|TRBV11-2|-
TGTGCCAGCAGCTTAGTCAGCGGTCGTGGGCCCTACGAGCAGTACTTC
CASSLVSGRGPYEQYF